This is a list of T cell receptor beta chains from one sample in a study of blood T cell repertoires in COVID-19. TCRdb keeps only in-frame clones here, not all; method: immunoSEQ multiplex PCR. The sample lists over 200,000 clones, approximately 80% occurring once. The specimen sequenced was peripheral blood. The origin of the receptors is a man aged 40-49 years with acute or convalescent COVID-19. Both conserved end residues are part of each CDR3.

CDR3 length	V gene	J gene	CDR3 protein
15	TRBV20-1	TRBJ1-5	CSASDTGTGNQPQHF
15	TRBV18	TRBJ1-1	CASSAGTGIVTEAFF
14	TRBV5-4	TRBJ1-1	CASSSQGTNTEAFF
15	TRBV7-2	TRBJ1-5	CASSLGSGGDQPQHF
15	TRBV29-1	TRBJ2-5	CSVERGQGVLETQYF
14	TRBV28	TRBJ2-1	CASRPTSGNNEQFF
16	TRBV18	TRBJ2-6	CASSETGGAGANVLTF
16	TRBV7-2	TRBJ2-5	CASTRTSGRRAETQYF
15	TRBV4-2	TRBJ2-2	CASSHPGVVAGELFF
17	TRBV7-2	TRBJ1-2	CASSLKVSGQGAEGYTF
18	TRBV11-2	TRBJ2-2	CASSLVGREIEDTGELFF
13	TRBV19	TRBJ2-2	CATRPRVAGELFF
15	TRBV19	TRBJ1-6	CASSIPNRRGSPLHF
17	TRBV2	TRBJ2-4	CASSEPSRIIAKNIQYF
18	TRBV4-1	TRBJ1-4	CASSLLPTGYTTNEKLFF
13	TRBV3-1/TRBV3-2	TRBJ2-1	CASRRTSRDEQFF
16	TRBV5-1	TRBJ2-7	CASSPGDRGLQAEQYF
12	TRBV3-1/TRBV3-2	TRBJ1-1	CASSQPGQEAFF